This TCR beta chain was obtained from a study of persistence of HIV-infected CD4 T cells. Whole-study findings and limits: TCR oligoclonality correlated with proviral oligoclonality in the same sorted populations.

Cells were stimulated with overlapping HIV-1 Gag 15-mer peptides. Sorting of responding CD4+ T cells relied on upregulated CD40 ligand together with CD69. On this clone: Its antigen is unknown.

The germline V gene has CDR1 MNHEY and CDR2 SVGAGI. CDR3 length equals 12 residues. Trimming removed 7 bases from V and 4 bases from J, with 10 bases in between. Sequencing used immunoSEQ version 4 in survey mode. The data were produced by immunoSEQ multiplex PCR, yet TCRdb's version contains in-frame clones alone and is incomplete. This table has 25,000 to 35,000 clones, 65% to 75% appearing once. The sequence derives from an adult man with HIV who was CMV-seropositive. J is TRBJ2-5 and V is TRBV6-5; D possibly corresponds to TRBD1 (5 bases). Sequenced here: CD4+ T cells sorted from PBMCs after approximately 19-hour stimulation, sampled from a patient who received antiretroviral therapy. The CDR3 DNA sequence: TGTGCCAGCAAGGGTCAGGGAGAGACCCAGTACTTC. Translation gives CASKGQGETQYF.